What follows are 14 T cell receptor beta chains derived from one specimen sequenced in a study of human thymus T cells. TCRdb's copy holds only in-frame clones and misses some; the assay was immunoSEQ multiplex PCR. The repertoire holds tens of thousands of clones, 94% seen once, with over 0.1% in the top ten. Sequencing was done on a sample of blood. The source of these receptors is a boy younger than two with a congenital heart defect but otherwise immunologically healthy.

The J gene is TRBJ1-2, the V gene TRBV4-3; D is undetermined. The V gene's germline CDR1 is LGHNA and CDR2 YSLEER. Trimming left V 1 base short and J 5 bases short, with 17 bases between. This CDR3 has 16 residues. CDR3 bases: TGCGCCAGCAGCCAAGGCAGCAGGAAAATCCTTTATGGCTACACCTTC. This gives the protein CASSQGSRKILYGYTF.

CDR3 sequence reads: CASSQDSYEQYF. DNA of the CDR3: TGCGCCAGCAGCCAAGACTCCTACGAGCAGTACTTC. The chain joins TRBV4-3 to TRBJ2-7; no clear D. Germline V CDR1 and CDR2: LGHNA, YSLEER. Deletions cut 0 bases from V and 0 bases from J, with 0 bases between. CDR3 size: 12 residues.

This sequence joins TRBV5-1 and TRBJ1-1, with a possible D match to TRBD1 (6 bases). CDR3 length: 15 residues. V was pared by 1 base and J by 1 base, with 11 bases between. Per germline, CDR1 SGHRS and CDR2 YFSETQ. CDR3 DNA sequence: TGCGCCAGCAGCTTGCGACCGGACAGGAACACTGAAGCTTTCTTT. This codes for CASSLRPDRNTEAFF.

The chain joins TRBV7-2 to TRBJ2-1, with D unclear. V lost 2 bases to trimming and J lost 11 bases, with 13 bases between them. The CDR3 length is 13 residues. Germline loops: CDR1 SGHTA, CDR2 FQGNSA. CDR3 DNA: TGTGCCAGCAGCTTACTTAATCCCGTGCAGCAGTTCTTC. It codes for CASSLLNPVQQFF.

The chain recombines TRBV5-1 with TRBJ1-2; 12 positions match TRBD1. J gave up 2 bases and V 4 bases, and 3 bases lay outside the gene matches. The CDR3 is 15 amino acids. The germline CDR1 and CDR2 sequences are SGHRS and YFSETQ. Here the CDR3 DNA reads TGCGCCAGCAGCCATGGGACAGGGGGCAACTATGGCTACACCTTC. Its translation: CASSHGTGGNYGYTF. The whole variable domain, filled in from reference TRBV5-1 and TRBJ1-2, reads KAGVTQTPRYLIKTRGQQVTLSCSPISGHRSVSWYQQTPGQGLQFLFEYFSETQRNKGNFPGRFSGRQFSNSRSEMNVSTLELGDSALYLCASSHGTGGNYGYTFGSGTRLTVV.

V is TRBV6-1 and J is TRBJ2-5; TRBD2 is a possible D gene (6 bases). V dropped 6 bases and J dropped 5 bases, with 13 bases sitting between them. The CDR3 loop spans 13 amino acids. Germline CDR1 MNHNS, CDR2 SASEGT. The CDR3 is CASRKTGGETQYF. CDR3 in DNA: TGTGCCAGCAGGAAGACTGGGGGGGAGACCCAGTACTTC.

J is TRBJ1-2 and V is TRBV5-1; a weak D match, TRBD1 (6 bases). Germline V gives CDR1 SGHRS, CDR2 YFSETQ. V was clipped by 7 bases and J by 7 bases, with 20 bases between them. The CDR3 consists of 14 residues. The CDR3 is CASGTGIHSAGYTF. The CDR3 nucleotides are TGCGCCAGCGGAACAGGGATTCATTCAGCTGGCTACACCTTC.

There are a few counts of this clone. The rearrangement joins TRBV4-1 to TRBJ1-2; a possible D gene is TRBD1 (6 bases). CDR3 length: 14 amino acids. CDR1 and CDR2 (germline): MGHRA, YSYEKL. The V end was cut by 3 bases, the J end by 8 bases, with 16 bases between. CDR3 loop: CASSQRQAQGGYTF. CDR3 nucleotides: TGCGCCAGCAGCCAGAGGCAGGCCCAGGGGGGCTACACCTTC.

The genes are TRBV9 and TRBJ1-2; D not resolved. Per the germline V gene, CDR1 is SGDLS and CDR2 is YYNGEE. The CDR3 sequence is 12 residues long. Trimming stripped 3 bases from V and 5 bases from J, with 8 bases between. The chain's CDR3 is CASSALYYGYTF. The CDR3 DNA sequence: TGTGCCAGCAGCGCTCTTTATTATGGCTACACCTTC.

A single count supports this clone. The chain carries TRBV4-3 and TRBJ2-3; unclear D gene. Germline CDR1 is LGHNA and CDR2 is YSLEER. The CDR3 covers 14 residues. V gave up 0 bases and J gave up 0 bases, with 4 bases separating them. CDR3 sequence (DNA): TGCGCCAGCAGCCAAGAATCTAGCACAGATACGCAGTATTTT. Amino acids: CASSQESSTDTQYF.

This chain joins TRBV7-9 and TRBJ2-3, with 10 bases lining up with TRBD2. This CDR3 has 14 residues. The V gene's germline CDR1 is SEHNR and CDR2 FQNEAQ (reference sequence). V lost 5 bases, J lost 3 bases, and 2 bases stayed unmatched. CDR3 loop: CASSPGLATDTQYF. CDR3 in DNA: TGTGCCAGCAGCCCGGGACTAGCGACAGATACGCAGTATTTT.

This chain connects TRBV2 to TRBJ2-7, with TRBD2 matching over 10 bases. V was clipped by 2 bases and J by 4 bases; unmatched bases: 5. The CDR3 sequence is 15 residues long. The germline V gene has CDR1 SNHLY and CDR2 FYNNEI. The CDR3 DNA sequence: TGTGCCAGCAGTGAAAGGGGACTAGCGCCGTACGAGCAGTACTTC. It encodes CASSERGLAPYEQYF.

The table lists this clone with a count of one. The chain employs TRBV7-6 and TRBJ2-6, with 15 nucleotides matching TRBD2. The V gene's germline CDR1 is SGHVS and CDR2 FNYEAQ. Trimming removed 5 bases from V and 4 bases from J; junction bases left unmatched: 6. The CDR3 covers 18 residues. This CDR3 reads CASSPGLAGGLGANVLTF. As DNA, the CDR3 is TGTGCCAGCAGCCCTGGACTAGCGGGGGGGCTAGGGGCCAACGTCCTGACTTTC.

The chain couples TRBV5-1 to TRBJ1-3; D is undetermined. Germline V gives CDR1 SGHRS, CDR2 YFSETQ. Trimming removed 0 bases at V and 0 bases at J, with 4 bases between. The CDR3 is 14 amino acids. The CDR3 protein is CASSLGSSGNTIYF. The CDR3 bases are TGCGCCAGCAGCTTGGGGTCCTCTGGAAACACCATATATTTT.